Following are 10 T cell receptor beta chains from one sample sequenced in a study of regulatory T cells in long-lasting Graves disease. Researchers made TCR beta libraries by using iRepertoire HTBI primers and running Arm-PCR on CDR3 regions. TCRdb reanalysed the multiplex PCR reads using MiXCR and keeps one entry per CDR3 protein. The sample consists of under 400,000 distinct CDR3 sequences, about a sixth of them appearing once. The time point: newly diagnosed GD, antithyroid drugs for less than 3 months. Scientists built the TCR library using RNA that was extracted from PBMCs. A further study also used this sample, focusing on T cells in Graves' hyperthyroidism and ophthalmopathy.

Source: peripheral blood mononuclear cells (PBMCs), taken at new diagnosis, from a patient treated with antithyroid drugs. The source of these receptors is a man aged 35-49 years with Graves disease.

This clonotype was picked up many times. The chain joins TRBV20-1 to TRBJ2-7; 8 nucleotides align to TRBD1. This CDR3 has 12 residues. CDR1 is DFQATT, CDR2 SNEGSKA, per germline (reference sequence). The junction had 4 bases not matched to a gene; V was cut back by 4 bases and J by 5 bases. CDR3 nucleotides: TGCAGTGCTATGGACAGGGTCCACGAGCAGTACTTC. Translated, it gives CSAMDRVHEQYF.

The chain uses TRBV19 and TRBJ1-5; D is unresolved. V was trimmed by 3 bases and J by 1 base, leaving 10 bases between them. Germline CDR1 and CDR2: LNHDA and SQIVND (reference sequence). This CDR3 is built from 15 residues. CDR3 sequence (DNA): TGTGCCAGTAGTATGACGATCCCGAGCAATCAGCCCCAGCATTTT. Translated: CASSMTIPSNQPQHF.

This clonotype has only a few counts. The chain employs TRBV5-6 and TRBJ2-3; weak D call: TRBD1 (6 bases). CDR1 and CDR2 (germline): SGHDT, YYEEEE. V was cut by 0 bases and J by 2 bases, with 13 bases left in between. This CDR3 spans 16 amino acids. CDR3 sequence reads: CASSLGQGRSTDTQYF. The CDR3 DNA reads as TGTGCCAGCAGCTTGGGGCAGGGGCGTTCCACAGATACGCAGTATTTT.

Turning to this clonotype: This sequence may be a read error, since a much larger clone differs from it by one base. The chain employs TRBV18 and TRBJ2-3; TRBD2 might be the D (5 bases). The CDR3 is 15 amino acids. The germline gives CDR1 KGHSH, CDR2 LQKENI. The CDR3 DNA follows: TGTGCCCGCTCACCAAGGGAGAGTTCCACAGATACGCAGTATTTT. Residues: CARSPRESSTDTQYF.

This clonotype has only a few counts. This rearrangement joins TRBV12-3 or TRBV12-4 to TRBJ2-7; 8 bases line up with TRBD1. V dropped 6 bases and J dropped 0; count of bases not matched to a gene: 7. The length of the CDR3 is 15 residues. CDR3 in DNA: TGTGCCAGCAGAGGGACAGGCATTAACTCCTACGAGCAGTACTTC. It codes for CASRGTGINSYEQYF.

This clonotype came up a few times. DNA for the CDR3: TGCAGTGCTAGCGTCGGCAGACCCGGAAACACCATATATTTT. It codes for CSASVGRPGNTIYF. The gene calls are TRBV20-1 and TRBJ1-3; the D is unclear. Germline V gene lookup returns CDR1 DFQATT and CDR2 SNEGSKA (reference sequence). Trimming removed 3 bases from V and 4 bases from J, with 13 bases in between. The CDR3 loop spans 14 amino acids.

This clonotype was seen more than once but under ten times. This rearrangement joins TRBV7-2 to TRBJ2-2, with D possibly TRBD2 on 5 matching bases. Germline V gene sequence: CDR1 SGHTA, CDR2 FQGNSA. The V end was cut by 2 bases, the J end by 2 bases, with 9 bases between. CDR3 length: 15 residues. CDR3 bases: TGTGCCAGCAGCTTATCAGCGGCCAACACCGGGGAGCTGTTTTTT. Translation: CASSLSAANTGELFF.

This clonotype was recorded a few times. This may arise from a read error, as a much more abundant clone is one base away. The chain has TRBV3-1 and TRBJ1-1; possibly TRBD1 for D (5 bases). This CDR3 has 14 residues. Germline CDR1 is LGHDT and CDR2 is YNNKEL (reference sequence). This CDR3 reads CANSQDVAGRRAFF. For the CDR3, the DNA is TGTGCCAACAGCCAAGATGTGGCAGGGAGGAGAGCTTTCTTT.

This clonotype has more than one count but fewer than ten. This chain links TRBV7-3 with TRBJ2-1; TRBD1 agrees at 7 bases. From germline, CDR1 is SGHTA and CDR2 FQGTGA. The CDR3 is 17 residues long. The V segment lost 5 bases and the J segment 2 bases; nucleotides outside the gene matches: 12. CDR3 sequence (DNA): TGTGCCAGCAGCCCTACGCCCTGGGGGACAGCCTACAATGAGCAGTTCTTC. Its translation is CASSPTPWGTAYNEQFF.

This chain links TRBV28 with TRBJ2-7; possibly TRBD2 for D (7 bases). Germline CDR1 MDHEN, CDR2 SYDVKM. The CDR3 has 14 amino acids. With 11 bases removed from V and 2 bases from J, the gap between germline ends came to 19 bases. CDR3 DNA sequence: TGTGCCGGCGGGGGCCTCAGGGAACCCTACGAGCAGTACTTC. Protein sequence: CAGGGLREPYEQYF.